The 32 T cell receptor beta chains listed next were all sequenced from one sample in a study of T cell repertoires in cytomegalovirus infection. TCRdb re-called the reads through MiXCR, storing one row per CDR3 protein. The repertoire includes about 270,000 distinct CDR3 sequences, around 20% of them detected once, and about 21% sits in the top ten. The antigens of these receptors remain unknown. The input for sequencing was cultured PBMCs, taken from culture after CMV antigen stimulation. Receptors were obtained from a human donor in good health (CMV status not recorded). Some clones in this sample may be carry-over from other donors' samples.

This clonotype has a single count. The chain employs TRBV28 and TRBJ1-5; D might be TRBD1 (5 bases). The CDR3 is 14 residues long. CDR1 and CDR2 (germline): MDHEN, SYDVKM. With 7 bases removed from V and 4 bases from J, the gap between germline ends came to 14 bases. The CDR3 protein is CASKIPGRNQPQHF. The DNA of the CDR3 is TGTGCCAGCAAAATCCCAGGGAGGAATCAGCCCCAGCATTTT.

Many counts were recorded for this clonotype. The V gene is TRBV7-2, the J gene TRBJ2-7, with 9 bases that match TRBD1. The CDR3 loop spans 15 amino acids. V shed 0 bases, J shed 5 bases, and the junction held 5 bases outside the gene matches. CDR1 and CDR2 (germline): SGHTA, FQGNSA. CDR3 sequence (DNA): TGTGCCAGCAGCTTAGCCGGGACAGGGATCCACGAGCAGTACTTC. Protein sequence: CASSLAGTGIHEQYF.

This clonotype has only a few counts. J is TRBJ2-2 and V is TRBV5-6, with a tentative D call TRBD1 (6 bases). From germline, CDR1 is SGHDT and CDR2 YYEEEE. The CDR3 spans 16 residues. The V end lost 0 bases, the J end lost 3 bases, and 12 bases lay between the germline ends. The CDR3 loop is CASSLAGTYYTGELFF. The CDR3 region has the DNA TGTGCCAGCAGCTTGGCCGGGACATACTACACCGGGGAGCTGTTTTTT.

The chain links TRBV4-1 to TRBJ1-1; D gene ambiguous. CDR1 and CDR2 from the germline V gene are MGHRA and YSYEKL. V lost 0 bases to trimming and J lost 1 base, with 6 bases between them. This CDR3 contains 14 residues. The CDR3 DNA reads TGCGCCAGCAGCCAAGATATTGGGAACACTGAAGCTTTCTTT. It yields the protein CASSQDIGNTEAFF.

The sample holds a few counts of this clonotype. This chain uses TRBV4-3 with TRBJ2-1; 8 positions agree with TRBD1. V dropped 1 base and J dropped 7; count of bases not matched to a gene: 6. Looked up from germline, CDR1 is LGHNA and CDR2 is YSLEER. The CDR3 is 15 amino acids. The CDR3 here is CASSQGQGAWNEQFF. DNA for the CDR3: TGCGCCAGCAGCCAAGGGCAGGGGGCCTGGAATGAGCAGTTCTTC.

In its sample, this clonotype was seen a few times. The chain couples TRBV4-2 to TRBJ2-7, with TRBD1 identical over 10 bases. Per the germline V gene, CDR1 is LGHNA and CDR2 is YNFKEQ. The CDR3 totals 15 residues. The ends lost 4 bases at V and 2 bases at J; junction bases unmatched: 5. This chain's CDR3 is CASSPPGTGAYEQYF. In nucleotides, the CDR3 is TGTGCCAGCAGCCCTCCCGGGACAGGGGCCTACGAGCAGTACTTC.

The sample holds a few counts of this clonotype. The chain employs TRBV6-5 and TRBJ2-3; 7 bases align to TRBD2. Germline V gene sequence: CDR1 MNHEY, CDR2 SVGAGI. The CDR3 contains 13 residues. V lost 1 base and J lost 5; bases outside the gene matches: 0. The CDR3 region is CASSYWGGDTQYF. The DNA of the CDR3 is TGTGCCAGCAGTTACTGGGGGGGAGATACGCAGTATTTT.

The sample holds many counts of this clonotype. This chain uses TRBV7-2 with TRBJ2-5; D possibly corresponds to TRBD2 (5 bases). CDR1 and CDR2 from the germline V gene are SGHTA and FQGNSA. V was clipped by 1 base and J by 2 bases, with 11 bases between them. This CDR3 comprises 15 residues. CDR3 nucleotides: TGTGCCAGCAGCTTAGACACCGGGAAACAAGAGACCCAGTACTTC. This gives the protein CASSLDTGKQETQYF.

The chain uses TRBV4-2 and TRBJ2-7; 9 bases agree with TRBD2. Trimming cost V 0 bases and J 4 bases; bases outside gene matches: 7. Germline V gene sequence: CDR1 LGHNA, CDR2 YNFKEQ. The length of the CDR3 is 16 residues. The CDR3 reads CASSQDSLAGRYEQYF. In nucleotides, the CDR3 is TGTGCCAGCAGCCAAGACTCGCTAGCGGGAAGGTACGAGCAGTACTTC.

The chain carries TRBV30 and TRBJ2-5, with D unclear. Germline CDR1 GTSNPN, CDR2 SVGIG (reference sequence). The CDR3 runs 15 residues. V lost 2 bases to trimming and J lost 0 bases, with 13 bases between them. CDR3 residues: CAWSMSGNNQETQYF. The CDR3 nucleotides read TGTGCCTGGAGTATGTCCGGCAATAACCAAGAGACCCAGTACTTC. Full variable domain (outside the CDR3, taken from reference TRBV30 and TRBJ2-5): SQTIHQWPATLVQPVGSPLSLECTVEGTSNPNLYWYRQAAGRGLQLLFYSVGIGQISSEVPQNLSASRPQDRQFILSSKKLLLSDSGFYLCAWSMSGNNQETQYFGPGTRLLVL.

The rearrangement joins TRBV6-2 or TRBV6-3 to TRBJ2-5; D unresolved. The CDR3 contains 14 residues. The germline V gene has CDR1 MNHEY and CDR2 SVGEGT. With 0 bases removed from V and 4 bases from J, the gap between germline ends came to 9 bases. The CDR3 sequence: CASSYSRVGETQYF. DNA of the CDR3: TGTGCCAGCAGTTACTCGCGCGTGGGAGAGACCCAGTACTTC.

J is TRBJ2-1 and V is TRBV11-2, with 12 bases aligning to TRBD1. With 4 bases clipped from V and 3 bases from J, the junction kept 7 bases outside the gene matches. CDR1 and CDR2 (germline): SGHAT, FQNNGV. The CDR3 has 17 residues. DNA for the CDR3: TGTGCCAGCAGCTCGGGGGACAGGGGGCCTAGCTACAATGAGCAGTTCTTC. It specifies CASSSGDRGPSYNEQFF.

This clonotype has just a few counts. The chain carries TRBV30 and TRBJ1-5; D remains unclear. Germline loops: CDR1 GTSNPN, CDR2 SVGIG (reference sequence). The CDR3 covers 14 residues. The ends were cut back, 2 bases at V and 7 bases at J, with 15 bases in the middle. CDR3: CAWSTGSPGQPQHF. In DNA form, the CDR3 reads TGTGCCTGGAGTACCGGGAGTCCGGGACAGCCCCAGCATTTT.

The CDR3 nucleotides are TGCGCCAGCAGCCAGGGGGGAATCGGGTTCAACATTCAGTACTTC. Its translation: CASSQGGIGFNIQYF. The chain recombines TRBV4-1 with TRBJ2-4, with D possibly being TRBD2 (6 bases). Germline V CDR1 and CDR2: MGHRA, YSYEKL. CDR3 size: 15 residues. V shed 3 bases and J shed 7 bases, with 16 bases lying between them.

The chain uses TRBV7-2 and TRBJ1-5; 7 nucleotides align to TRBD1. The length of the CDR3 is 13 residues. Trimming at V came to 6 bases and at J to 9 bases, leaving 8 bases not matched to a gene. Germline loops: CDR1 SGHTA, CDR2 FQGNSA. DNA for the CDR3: TGTGCCAGCAGTTACAGGGGAGAGGGGCCCCAGCATTTT. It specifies CASSYRGEGPQHF.

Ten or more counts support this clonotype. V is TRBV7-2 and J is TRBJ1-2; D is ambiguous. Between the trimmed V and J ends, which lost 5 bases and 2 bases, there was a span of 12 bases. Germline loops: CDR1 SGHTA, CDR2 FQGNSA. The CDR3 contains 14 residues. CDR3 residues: CASSIAGENYGYTF. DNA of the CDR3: TGTGCCAGCAGCATTGCTGGCGAAAACTATGGCTACACCTTC.

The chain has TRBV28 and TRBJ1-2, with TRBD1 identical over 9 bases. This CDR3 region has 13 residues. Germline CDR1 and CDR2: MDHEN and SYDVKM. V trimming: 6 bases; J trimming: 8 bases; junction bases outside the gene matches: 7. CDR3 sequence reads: CASSLGQGRGYTF. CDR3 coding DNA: TGTGCCAGCAGCCTGGGACAGGGCAGAGGCTACACCTTC.

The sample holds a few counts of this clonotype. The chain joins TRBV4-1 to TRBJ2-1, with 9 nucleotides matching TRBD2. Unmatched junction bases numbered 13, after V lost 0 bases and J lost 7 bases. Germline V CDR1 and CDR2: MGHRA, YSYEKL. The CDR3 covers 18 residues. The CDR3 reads CASSQDPSSAGGGNEQFF. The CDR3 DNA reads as TGCGCCAGCAGCCAAGATCCTTCTAGTGCGGGAGGGGGGAATGAGCAGTTCTTC.

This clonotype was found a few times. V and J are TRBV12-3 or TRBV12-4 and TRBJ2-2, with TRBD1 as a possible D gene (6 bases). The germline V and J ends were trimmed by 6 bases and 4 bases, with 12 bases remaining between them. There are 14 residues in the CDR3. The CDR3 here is CASRKDSVTGELFF. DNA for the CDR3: TGTGCCAGCAGAAAGGACAGTGTCACCGGGGAGCTGTTTTTT.

DNA of the CDR3: TGTGCCAGCAGTTACAGTAGAGGGAGAACCTACGAGCAGTACTTC. Translating it yields CASSYSRGRTYEQYF. V gene TRBV6-5 combines with J gene TRBJ2-7; TRBD2 is a possible D gene (5 bases). Germline V gene data show CDR1 as MNHEY and CDR2 as SVGAGI. There are 15 residues in the CDR3. Trimming took off 2 bases at V and 2 bases at J, with 13 bases between the two ends.

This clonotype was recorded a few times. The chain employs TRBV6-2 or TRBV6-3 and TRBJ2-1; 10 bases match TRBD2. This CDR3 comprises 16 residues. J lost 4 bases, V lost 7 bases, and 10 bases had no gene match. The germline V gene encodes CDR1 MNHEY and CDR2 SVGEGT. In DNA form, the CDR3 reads TGTGCCAGCAAGAGACCCGGGACTAGCGCGTACAATGAGCAGTTCTTC. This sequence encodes CASKRPGTSAYNEQFF.

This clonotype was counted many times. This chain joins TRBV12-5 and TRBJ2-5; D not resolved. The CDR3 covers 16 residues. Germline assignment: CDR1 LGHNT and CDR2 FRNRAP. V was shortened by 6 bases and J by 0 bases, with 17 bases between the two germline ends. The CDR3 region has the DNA TGTGCTAGTGGCCCCGGCTTGGCTTCGTACCAAGAGACCCAGTACTTC. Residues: CASGPGLASYQETQYF.

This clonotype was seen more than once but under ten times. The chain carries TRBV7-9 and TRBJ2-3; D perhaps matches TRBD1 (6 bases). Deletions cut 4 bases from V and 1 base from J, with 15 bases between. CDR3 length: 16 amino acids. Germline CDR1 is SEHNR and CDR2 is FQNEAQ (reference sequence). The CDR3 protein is CASSSIQGWGTDTQYF. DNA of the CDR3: TGTGCCAGCAGCTCCATACAGGGCTGGGGCACAGATACGCAGTATTTT.

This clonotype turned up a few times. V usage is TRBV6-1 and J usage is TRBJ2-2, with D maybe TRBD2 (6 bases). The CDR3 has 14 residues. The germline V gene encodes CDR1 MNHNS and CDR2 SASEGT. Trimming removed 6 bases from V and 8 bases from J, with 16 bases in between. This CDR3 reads CASRQPGAEGELFF. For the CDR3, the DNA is TGTGCCAGCAGACAACCGGGAGCAGAAGGGGAGCTGTTTTTT.

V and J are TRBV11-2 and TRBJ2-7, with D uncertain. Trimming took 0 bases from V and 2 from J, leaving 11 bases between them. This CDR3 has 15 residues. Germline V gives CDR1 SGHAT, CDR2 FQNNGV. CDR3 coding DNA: TGTGCCAGCAGCTTAGATATGAATATGGCCTACGAGCAGTACGTC. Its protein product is CASSLDMNMAYEQYV.

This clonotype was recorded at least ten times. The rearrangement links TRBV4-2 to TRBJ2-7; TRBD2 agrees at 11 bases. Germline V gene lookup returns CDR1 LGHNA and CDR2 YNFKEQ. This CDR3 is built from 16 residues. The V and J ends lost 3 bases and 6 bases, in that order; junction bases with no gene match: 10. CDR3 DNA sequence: TGTGCCAGCAGCCAGGTTACTAGCGGGAGATGGGGCGAGCAGTACTTC. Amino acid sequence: CASSQVTSGRWGEQYF.

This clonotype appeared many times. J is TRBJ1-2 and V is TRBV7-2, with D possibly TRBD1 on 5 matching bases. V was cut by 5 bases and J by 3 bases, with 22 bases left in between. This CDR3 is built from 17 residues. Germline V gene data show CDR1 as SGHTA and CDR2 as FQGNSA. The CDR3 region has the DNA TGTGCCAGCAGCCCAAAAACAGGAAGCCCAAGGGACTATGGCTACACCTTC. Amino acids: CASSPKTGSPRDYGYTF.

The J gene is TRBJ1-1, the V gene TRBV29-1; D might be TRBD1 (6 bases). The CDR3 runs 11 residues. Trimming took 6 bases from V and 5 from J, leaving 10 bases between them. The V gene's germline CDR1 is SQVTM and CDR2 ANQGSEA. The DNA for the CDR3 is TGCAGCGTGGAGGGGGTAACTGAAGCTTTCTTT. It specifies CSVEGVTEAFF.

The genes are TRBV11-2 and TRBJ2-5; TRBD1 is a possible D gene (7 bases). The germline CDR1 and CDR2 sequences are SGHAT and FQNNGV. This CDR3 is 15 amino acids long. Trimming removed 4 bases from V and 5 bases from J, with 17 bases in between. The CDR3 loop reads CASSSPQGGRETQYF. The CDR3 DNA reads TGTGCCAGCAGCTCGCCCCAGGGGGGCAGGGAGACCCAGTACTTC.

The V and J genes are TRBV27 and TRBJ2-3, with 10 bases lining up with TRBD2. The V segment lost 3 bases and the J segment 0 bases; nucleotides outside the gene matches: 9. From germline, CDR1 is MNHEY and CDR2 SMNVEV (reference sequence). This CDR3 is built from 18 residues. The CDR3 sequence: CASSFLTPSGSSTDTQYF. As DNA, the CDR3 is TGTGCCAGCAGTTTCTTGACACCTAGCGGGAGCAGCACAGATACGCAGTATTTT.

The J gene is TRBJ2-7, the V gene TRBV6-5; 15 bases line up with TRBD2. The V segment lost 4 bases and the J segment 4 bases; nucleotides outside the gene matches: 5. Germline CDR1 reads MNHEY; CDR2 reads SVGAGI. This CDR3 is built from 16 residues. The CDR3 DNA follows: TGTGCCAGCAGTTTATACGGGACTAGCGGGAGGTACGAGCAGTACTTC. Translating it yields CASSLYGTSGRYEQYF.

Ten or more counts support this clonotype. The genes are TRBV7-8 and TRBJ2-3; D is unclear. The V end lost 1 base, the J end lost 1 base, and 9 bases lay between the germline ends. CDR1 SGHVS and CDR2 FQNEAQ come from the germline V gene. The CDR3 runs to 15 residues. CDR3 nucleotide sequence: TGTGCCAGCAGCTTAGGTTTCGGTGGCACAGATACGCAGTATTTT. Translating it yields CASSLGFGGTDTQYF.